The following is a T cell receptor (beta chain) sequence with its context. The target antigen is unknown. This sample was included in a study of shared clonotypes between healthy human individuals. Study-wide background: CD4 naive and CD4 memory each took three plates per donor, while CD8 naive took two and CD8 memory one. The study, taken as a whole, reports: The study found roughly 5.3% of naive CD4 clonotypes shared across four donors.

CD8 cells regarded as naive lacked CD45RO, were positively chosen for CCR7, and omitted terminally differentiated effector memory CD45RA+ cells. Donation came from healthy HIV-negative adults that had no recent acute infections or vaccinations. The assay was immunoSEQ multiplex PCR, and TCRdb's table has in-frame clones only and misses some. The table lists around 1.9 million clones, 93% of them singletons. The V and J ends lost 7 bases and 4 bases, in that order; junction bases with no gene match: 4. CDR1 and CDR2 from the germline V gene are SGHRS and YFSETQ. This CDR3 is built from 12 residues. The chain joins TRBV5-1 to TRBJ2-7; 8 bases line up with TRBD1. Source material: naive CD8+ T cells from PBMCs. The clonotype comes from a man aged 18 to 35 in good health. Some clones in this sample may be carry-over from other donors' samples. The CDR3 region is CASWNRGYEQYF. The CDR3 DNA sequence: TGCGCCAGCTGGAACAGGGGGTACGAGCAGTACTTC.